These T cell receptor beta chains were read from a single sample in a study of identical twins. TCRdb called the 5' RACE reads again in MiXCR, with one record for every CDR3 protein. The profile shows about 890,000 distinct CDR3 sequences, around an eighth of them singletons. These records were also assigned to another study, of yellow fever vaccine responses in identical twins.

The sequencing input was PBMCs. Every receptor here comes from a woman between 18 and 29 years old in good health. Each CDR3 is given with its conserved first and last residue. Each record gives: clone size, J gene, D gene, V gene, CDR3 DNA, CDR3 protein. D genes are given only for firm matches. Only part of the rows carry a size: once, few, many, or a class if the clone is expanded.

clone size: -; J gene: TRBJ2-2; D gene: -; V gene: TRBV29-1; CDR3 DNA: TGCAGCGCCGGCGAGGGGGGAACCGGGGAGCTGTTTTTT; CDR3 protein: CSAGEGGTGELFF
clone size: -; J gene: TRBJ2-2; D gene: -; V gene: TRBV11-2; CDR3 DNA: TGTGCCAGCAGGACTGGACGGGGGTACACCGGGGAGCTGTTTTTT; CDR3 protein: CASRTGRGYTGELFF
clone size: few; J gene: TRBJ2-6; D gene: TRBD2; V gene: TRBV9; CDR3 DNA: TGTGCCAGCAGCGTAGAGGGACTAGCGGGAGCTGGGGCCAACGTCCTGACTTTC; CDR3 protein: CASSVEGLAGAGANVLTF
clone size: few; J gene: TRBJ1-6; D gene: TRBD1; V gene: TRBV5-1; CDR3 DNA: TGCGCCAGCAGCTTGGTTTCCAGGGGGGGTTCACCCCTCCACTTT; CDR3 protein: CASSLVSRGGSPLHF
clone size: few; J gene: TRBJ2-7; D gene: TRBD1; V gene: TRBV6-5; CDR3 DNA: TGTGCCAGCAGTTACCTGGGACAGGGTGTCCCCCAATACGAGCAGTACTTC; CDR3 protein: CASSYLGQGVPQYEQYF
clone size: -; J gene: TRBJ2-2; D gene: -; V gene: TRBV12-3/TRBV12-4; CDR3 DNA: TGTGCCAGCAGTTTAACAACGGGGACCGGGGAGCTGTTTTTT; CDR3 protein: CASSLTTGTGELFF
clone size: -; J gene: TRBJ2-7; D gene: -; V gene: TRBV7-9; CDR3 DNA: TGTGCCAGCACTCTGTCCTTGGGAGAGCAGTACTTC; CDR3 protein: CASTLSLGEQYF
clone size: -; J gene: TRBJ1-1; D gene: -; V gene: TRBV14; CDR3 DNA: TGTGCCAGCAGCCAAAAAGGGGGGGGCACTGAAGCTTTCTTT; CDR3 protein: CASSQKGGGTEAFF
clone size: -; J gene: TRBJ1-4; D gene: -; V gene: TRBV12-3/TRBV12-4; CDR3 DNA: TGTGCCAGCAGTCCAAGACAAGGGGTCGGAAAACTGTTTTTT; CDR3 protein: CASSPRQGVGKLFF
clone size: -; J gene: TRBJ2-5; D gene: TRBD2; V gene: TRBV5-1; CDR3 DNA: TGCGCCAGCATGAGGCTAGCGGGAATCCAAGAGACCCAGTACTTC; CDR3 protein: CASMRLAGIQETQYF
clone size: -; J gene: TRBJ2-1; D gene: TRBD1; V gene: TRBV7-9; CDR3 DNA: TGTGCCAGCAGCTTAGTACGGGGACAGACCAATGAGCAGTTCTTC; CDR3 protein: CASSLVRGQTNEQFF
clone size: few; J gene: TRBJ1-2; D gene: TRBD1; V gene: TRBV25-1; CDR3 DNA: TGTGCCAGCAGTCCAAGGGGACAGGGAGACTATGGCTACACCTTC; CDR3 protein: CASSPRGQGDYGYTF
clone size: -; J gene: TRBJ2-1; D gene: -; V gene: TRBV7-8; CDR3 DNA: TGTGCCAGCAGGTTAAGGAACAGCTCCTACAATGAGCAGTTCTTC; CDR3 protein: CASRLRNSSYNEQFF